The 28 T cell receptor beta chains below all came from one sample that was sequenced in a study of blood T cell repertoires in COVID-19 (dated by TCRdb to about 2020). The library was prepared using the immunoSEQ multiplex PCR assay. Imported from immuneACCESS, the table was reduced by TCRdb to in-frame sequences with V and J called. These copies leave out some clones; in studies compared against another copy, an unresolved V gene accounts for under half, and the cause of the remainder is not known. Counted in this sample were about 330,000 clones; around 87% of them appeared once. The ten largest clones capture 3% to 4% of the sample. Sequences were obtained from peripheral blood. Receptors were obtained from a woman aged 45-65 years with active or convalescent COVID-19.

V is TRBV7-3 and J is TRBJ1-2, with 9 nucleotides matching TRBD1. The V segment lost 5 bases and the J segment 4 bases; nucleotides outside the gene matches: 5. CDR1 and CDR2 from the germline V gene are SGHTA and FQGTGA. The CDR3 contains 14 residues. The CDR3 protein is CASSKTGGSYGYTF. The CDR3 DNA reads TGTGCCAGCAGCAAGACAGGGGGAAGCTATGGCTACACCTTC.

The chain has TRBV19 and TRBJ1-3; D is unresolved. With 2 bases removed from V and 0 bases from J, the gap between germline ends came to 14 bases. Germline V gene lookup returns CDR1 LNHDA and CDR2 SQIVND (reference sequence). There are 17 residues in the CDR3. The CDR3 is CASSIPWTSSSGNTIYF. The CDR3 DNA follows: TGTGCCAGTAGTATACCTTGGACTTCCAGCTCTGGAAACACCATATATTTT.

The CDR3 DNA follows: TGTGCCTGGAGTTGGGGGAGGGTAAGGGAGCAGTTCTTC. Translation gives CAWSWGRVREQFF. V and J are TRBV30 and TRBJ2-1; 7 bases agree with TRBD2. This CDR3 contains 13 residues. The germline CDR1 and CDR2 sequences are GTSNPN and SVGIG (reference sequence). Germline trimming cut 2 bases from V and 10 bases from J; bases unmatched to any gene: 8.

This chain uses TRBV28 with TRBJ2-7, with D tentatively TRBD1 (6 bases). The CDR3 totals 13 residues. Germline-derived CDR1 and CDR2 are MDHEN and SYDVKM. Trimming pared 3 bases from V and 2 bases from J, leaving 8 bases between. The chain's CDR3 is CASSFGQTYEQYF. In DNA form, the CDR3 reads TGTGCCAGCAGTTTCGGACAGACCTACGAGCAGTACTTC.

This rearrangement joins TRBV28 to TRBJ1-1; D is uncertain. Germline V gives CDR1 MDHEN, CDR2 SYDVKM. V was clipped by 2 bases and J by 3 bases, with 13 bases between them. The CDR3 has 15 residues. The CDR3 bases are TGTGCCAGCAGTTTAGGCGGACTGGGCTACACTGAAGCTTTCTTT. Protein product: CASSLGGLGYTEAFF.

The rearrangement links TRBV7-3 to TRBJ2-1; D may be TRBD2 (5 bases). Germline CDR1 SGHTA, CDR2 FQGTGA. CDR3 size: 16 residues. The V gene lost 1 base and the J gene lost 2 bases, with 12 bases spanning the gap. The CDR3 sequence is CASSLSPSGAYNEQFF. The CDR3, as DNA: TGTGCCAGCAGCTTAAGCCCATCCGGGGCCTACAATGAGCAGTTCTTC.

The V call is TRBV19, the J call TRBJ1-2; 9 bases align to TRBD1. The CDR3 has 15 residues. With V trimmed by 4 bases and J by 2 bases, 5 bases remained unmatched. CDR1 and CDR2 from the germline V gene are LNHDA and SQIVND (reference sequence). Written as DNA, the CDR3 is TGTGCCAGTAGTACAGCGACAGGGGGAAACTATGGCTACACCTTC. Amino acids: CASSTATGGNYGYTF.

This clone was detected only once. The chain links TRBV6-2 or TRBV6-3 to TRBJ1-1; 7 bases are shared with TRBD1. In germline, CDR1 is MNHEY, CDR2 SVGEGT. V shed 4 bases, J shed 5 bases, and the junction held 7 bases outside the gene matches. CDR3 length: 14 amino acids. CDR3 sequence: CASSSQGVRTEAFF. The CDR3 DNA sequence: TGTGCCAGCAGTTCCCAGGGGGTTAGGACTGAAGCTTTCTTT.

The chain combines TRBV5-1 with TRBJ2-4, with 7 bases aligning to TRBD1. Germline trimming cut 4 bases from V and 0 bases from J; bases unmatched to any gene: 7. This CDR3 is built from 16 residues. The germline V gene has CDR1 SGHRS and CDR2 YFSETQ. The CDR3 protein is CASSIGQALAKNIQYF. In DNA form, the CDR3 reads TGCGCCAGCAGCATCGGACAGGCCCTAGCCAAAAACATTCAGTACTTC.

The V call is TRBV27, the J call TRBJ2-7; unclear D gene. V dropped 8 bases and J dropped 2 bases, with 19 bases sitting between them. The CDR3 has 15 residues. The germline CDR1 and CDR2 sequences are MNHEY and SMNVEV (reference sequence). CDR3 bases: TGTGCCAGCCTCCGGCAAGGAGCAAACCCCTACGAGCAGTACTTC. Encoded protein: CASLRQGANPYEQYF.

The CDR3 DNA follows: TGTGCCAGCAGCATAAGACATCGGACCGGCGGGAATGAGCAGTTCTTC. It specifies CASSIRHRTGGNEQFF. The chain links TRBV9 to TRBJ2-1, with TRBD2 as a possible D gene (5 bases). The CDR3 spans 16 residues. Looked up from germline, CDR1 is SGDLS and CDR2 is YYNGEE. The germline V and J ends were trimmed by 4 bases and 7 bases, with 21 bases remaining between them.

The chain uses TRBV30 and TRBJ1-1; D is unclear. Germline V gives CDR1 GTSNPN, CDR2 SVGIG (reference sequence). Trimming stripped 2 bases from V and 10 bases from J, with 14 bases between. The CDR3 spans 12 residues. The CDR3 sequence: CAWSFGREGAFF. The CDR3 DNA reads TGTGCCTGGAGTTTCGGACGGGAGGGAGCTTTCTTT.

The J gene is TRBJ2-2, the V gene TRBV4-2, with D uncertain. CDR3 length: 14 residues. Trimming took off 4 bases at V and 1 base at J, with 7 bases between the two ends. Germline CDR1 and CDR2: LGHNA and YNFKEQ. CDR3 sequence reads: CASSLTRNTGELFF. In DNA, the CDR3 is TGTGCCAGCAGCCTAACACGGAACACCGGGGAGCTGTTTTTT.

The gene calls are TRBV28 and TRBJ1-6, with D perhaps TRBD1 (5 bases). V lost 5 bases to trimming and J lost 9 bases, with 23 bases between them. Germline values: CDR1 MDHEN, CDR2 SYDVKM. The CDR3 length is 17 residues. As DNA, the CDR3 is TGTGCCAGCAGTCCGTATGGCCGCGGGGCAGATGGTTCACCCCTCCACTTT. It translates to CASSPYGRGADGSPLHF.

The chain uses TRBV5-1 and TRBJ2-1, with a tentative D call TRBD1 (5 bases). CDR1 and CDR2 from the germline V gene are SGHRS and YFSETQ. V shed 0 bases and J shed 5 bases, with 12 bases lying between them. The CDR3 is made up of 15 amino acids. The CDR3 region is CASSLGPGYNNEQFF. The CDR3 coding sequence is TGCGCCAGCAGCTTGGGCCCAGGGTACAACAATGAGCAGTTCTTC.

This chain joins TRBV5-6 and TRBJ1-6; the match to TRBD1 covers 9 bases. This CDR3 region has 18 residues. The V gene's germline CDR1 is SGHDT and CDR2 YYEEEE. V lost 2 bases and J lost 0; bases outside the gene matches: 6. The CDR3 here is CASSFGTGPTSYNSPLHF. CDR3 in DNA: TGTGCCAGCAGCTTCGGGACAGGGCCTACCTCCTATAATTCACCCCTCCACTTT.

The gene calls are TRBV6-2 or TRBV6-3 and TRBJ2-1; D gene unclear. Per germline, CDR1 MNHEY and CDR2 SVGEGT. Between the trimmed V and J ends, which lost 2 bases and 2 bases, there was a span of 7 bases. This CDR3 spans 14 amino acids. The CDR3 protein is CASSYTAPYNEQFF. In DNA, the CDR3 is TGTGCCAGCAGTTACACAGCTCCCTACAATGAGCAGTTCTTC.

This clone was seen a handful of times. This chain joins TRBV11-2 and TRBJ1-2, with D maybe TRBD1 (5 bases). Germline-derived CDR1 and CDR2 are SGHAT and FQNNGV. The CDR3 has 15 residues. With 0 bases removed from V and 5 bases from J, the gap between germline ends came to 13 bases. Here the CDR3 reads CASSLDPGGEYGYTF. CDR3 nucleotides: TGTGCCAGCAGCTTAGACCCGGGGGGGGAGTATGGCTACACCTTC.

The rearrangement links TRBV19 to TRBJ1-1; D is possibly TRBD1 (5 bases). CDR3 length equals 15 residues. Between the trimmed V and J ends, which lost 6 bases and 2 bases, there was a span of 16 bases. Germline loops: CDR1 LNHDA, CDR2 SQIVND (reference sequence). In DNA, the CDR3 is TGTGCCAGTAGGTCAATGGCAGGGCTTAACACTGAAGCTTTCTTT. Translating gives CASRSMAGLNTEAFF.

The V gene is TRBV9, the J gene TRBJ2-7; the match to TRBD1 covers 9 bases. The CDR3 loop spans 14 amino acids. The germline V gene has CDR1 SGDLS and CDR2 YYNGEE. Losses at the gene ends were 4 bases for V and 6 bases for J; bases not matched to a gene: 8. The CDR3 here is CASSSPGTGSEQYF. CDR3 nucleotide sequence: TGTGCCAGCAGCTCCCCCGGGACAGGGTCCGAGCAGTACTTC.

CDR3 sequence: CASSDRGPGNTIYF. DNA for the CDR3: TGCGCCAGCAGTGACAGGGGGCCTGGAAACACCATATATTTT. The chain carries TRBV4-3 and TRBJ1-3; 10 nucleotides agree with TRBD1. V was pared by 6 bases and J by 2 bases, with 1 base of the junction left unmatched. Per the germline V gene, CDR1 is LGHNA and CDR2 is YSLEER. This CDR3 is 14 amino acids long.

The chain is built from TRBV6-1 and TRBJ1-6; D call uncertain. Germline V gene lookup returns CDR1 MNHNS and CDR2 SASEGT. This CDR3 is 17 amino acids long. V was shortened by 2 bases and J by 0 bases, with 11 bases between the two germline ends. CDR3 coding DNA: TGTGCCAGCAGTGAATCGTCCTTATCCTCCTATAATTCACCCCTCCACTTT. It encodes CASSESSLSSYNSPLHF.

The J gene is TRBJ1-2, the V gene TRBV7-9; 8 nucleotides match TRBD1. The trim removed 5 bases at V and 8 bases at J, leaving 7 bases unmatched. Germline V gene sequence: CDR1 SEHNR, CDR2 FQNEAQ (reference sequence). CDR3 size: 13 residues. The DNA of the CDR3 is TGTGCCAGCAGCAACGACAGGGGAGGAGGCTACACCTTC. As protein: CASSNDRGGGYTF.

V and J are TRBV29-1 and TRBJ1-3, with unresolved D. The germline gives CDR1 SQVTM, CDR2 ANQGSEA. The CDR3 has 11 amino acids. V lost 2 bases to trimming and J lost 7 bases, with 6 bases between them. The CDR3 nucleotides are TGCAGCGTTGAATCCCAGAACACCATATATTTT. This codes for CSVESQNTIYF.

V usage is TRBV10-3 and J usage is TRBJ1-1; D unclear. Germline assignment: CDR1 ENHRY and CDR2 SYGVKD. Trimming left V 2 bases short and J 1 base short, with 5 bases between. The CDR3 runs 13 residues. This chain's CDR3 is CAISEPSNTEAFF. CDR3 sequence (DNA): TGTGCCATCAGTGAGCCGTCGAACACTGAAGCTTTCTTT.

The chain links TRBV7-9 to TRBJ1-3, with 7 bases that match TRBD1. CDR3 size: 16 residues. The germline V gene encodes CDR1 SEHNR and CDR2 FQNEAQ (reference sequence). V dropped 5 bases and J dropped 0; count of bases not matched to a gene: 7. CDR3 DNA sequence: TGTGCCAGCAGCCCCGACAGGGATCTCTCTGGAAACACCATATATTTT. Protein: CASSPDRDLSGNTIYF.

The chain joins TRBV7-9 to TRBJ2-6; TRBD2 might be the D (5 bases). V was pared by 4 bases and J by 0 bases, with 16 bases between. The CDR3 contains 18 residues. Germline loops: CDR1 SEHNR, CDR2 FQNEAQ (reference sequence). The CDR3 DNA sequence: TGTGCCAGCAGCTGGAGTGGACTGATGGTCTCTGGGGCCAACGTCCTGACTTTC. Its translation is CASSWSGLMVSGANVLTF. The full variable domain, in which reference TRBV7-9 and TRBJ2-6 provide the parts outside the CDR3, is DTGVSQNPRHKITKRGQNVTFRCDPISEHNRLYWYRQTLGQGPEFLTYFQNEAQLEKSRLLSDRFSAERPKGSFSTLEIQRTEQGDSAMYLCASSWSGLMVSGANVLTFGAGSRLTVL.

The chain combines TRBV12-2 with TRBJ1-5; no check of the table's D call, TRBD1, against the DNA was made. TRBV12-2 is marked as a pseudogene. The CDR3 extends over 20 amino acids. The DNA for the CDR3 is TGTGCAAGTCGCTTAGGGCCGGGACAGGGGGACTTGGGGAGCAATCAGCCCCAGCATTTT. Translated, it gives CASRLGPGQGDLGSNQPQHF.